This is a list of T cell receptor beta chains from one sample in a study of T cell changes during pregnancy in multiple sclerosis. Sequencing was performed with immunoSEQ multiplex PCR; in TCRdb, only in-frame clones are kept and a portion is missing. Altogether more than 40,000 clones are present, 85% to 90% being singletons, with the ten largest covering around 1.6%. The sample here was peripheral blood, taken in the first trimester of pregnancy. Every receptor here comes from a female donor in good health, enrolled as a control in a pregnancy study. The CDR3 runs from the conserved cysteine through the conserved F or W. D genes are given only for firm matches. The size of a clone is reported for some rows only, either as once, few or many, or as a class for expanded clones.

CDR3nt: TGCGCCAGCAGCTCCGCTACCTCTGGGGCCAACGTCCTGACTTTC
CDR3aa: CASSSATSGANVLTF
len: 15
d_gene: NA
j_gene: TRBJ2-6
abundance: NA
v_gene: TRBV5-1

CDR3nt: TGTGCCAGCAGCCAAGACAGCGCCGGGACAGCCACAGATACGCAGTATTTT
CDR3aa: CASSQDSAGTATDTQYF
len: 17
d_gene: TRBD1
j_gene: TRBJ2-3
abundance: NA
v_gene: TRBV14

CDR3nt: TGTGCCACCAGCAGAGGGTTCAGGGATACCGGGGAGCTGTTTTTT
CDR3aa: CATSRGFRDTGELFF
len: 15
d_gene: NA
j_gene: TRBJ2-2
abundance: NA
v_gene: TRBV15

CDR3nt: TGTGCCAGCAGTTGGCATCCCCGGGGGGGGACAGATACGCAGTATTTT
CDR3aa: CASSWHPRGGTDTQYF
len: 16
d_gene: TRBD2
j_gene: TRBJ2-3
abundance: NA
v_gene: TRBV6-5

CDR3nt: TGCGCCAGCAGCCCGGAGCGGGAGCGGAAGTACGAGCAGTACTTC
CDR3aa: CASSPERERKYEQYF
len: 15
d_gene: TRBD2
j_gene: TRBJ2-7
abundance: few
v_gene: TRBV4-3

CDR3nt: TGCGCCAGCAGCACATCCGGGACAGGGGACACCGGGGAGCTGTTTTTT
CDR3aa: CASSTSGTGDTGELFF
len: 16
d_gene: TRBD1
j_gene: TRBJ2-2
abundance: NA
v_gene: TRBV5-1

CDR3nt: TGTGCCAGCACCCGGGACGGGGGGCTGACAGATACGCAGTATTTT
CDR3aa: CASTRDGGLTDTQYF
len: 15
d_gene: NA
j_gene: TRBJ2-3
abundance: NA
v_gene: TRBV2

CDR3nt: TGTGCCAGCAGCTTGGCCGAAGGGGGGGGGACCTACGAGCAGTACTTC
CDR3aa: CASSLAEGGGTYEQYF
len: 16
d_gene: NA
j_gene: TRBJ2-7
abundance: NA
v_gene: TRBV5-6

CDR3nt: TGTGCCAGCTCACCAGGAGCGAACACTGAAGCTTTCTTT
CDR3aa: CASSPGANTEAFF
len: 13
d_gene: NA
j_gene: TRBJ1-1
abundance: NA
v_gene: TRBV18

CDR3nt: TGTGCCAGCAGCCAAGAGGGGCAAACGAACACTGAAGCTTTCTTT
CDR3aa: CASSQEGQTNTEAFF
len: 15
d_gene: NA
j_gene: TRBJ1-1
abundance: few
v_gene: TRBV4-2

CDR3nt: TGTGCCAGCAGTGAGGGGGGGGACAGGAGCACAGATACGCAGTATTTT
CDR3aa: CASSEGGDRSTDTQYF
len: 16
d_gene: NA
j_gene: TRBJ2-3
abundance: NA
v_gene: TRBV25-1

CDR3nt: TGTGCCAGCAGCGGCTGGACTAGCGGGAGGGCCCCGGCCAAAAACATTCAGTACTTC
CDR3aa: CASSGWTSGRAPAKNIQYF
len: 19
d_gene: TRBD2
j_gene: TRBJ2-4
abundance: NA
v_gene: TRBV7-9

CDR3nt: TGTGCCAGCAGTTTTTCTCAGGGAAATTCACCCCTCCACTTT
CDR3aa: CASSFSQGNSPLHF
len: 14
d_gene: NA
j_gene: TRBJ1-6
abundance: few
v_gene: TRBV2

CDR3nt: TGTGCCAGCAGCGTCTCCCAGGTAGCGGGAGAGGGACCCTACGAGCAGTACTTC
CDR3aa: CASSVSQVAGEGPYEQYF
len: 18
d_gene: TRBD2
j_gene: TRBJ2-7
abundance: NA
v_gene: TRBV9

CDR3nt: TGTGCCCTTCAGGCGGGGACAGGGAACACCGGGGAGCTGTTTTTT
CDR3aa: CALQAGTGNTGELFF
len: 15
d_gene: TRBD1
j_gene: TRBJ2-2
abundance: NA
v_gene: TRBV10-3

CDR3nt: TGTGCCAGCAGCTTCGGGACAGGGAAGAGTTATCAGCCCCAGCATTTT
CDR3aa: CASSFGTGKSYQPQHF
len: 16
d_gene: TRBD1
j_gene: TRBJ1-5
abundance: NA
v_gene: TRBV5-6

CDR3nt: TGTGCCAGCAGCTTGTGGCCGCGGGAGCGGAGCACAGATACGCAGTATTTT
CDR3aa: CASSLWPRERSTDTQYF
len: 17
d_gene: TRBD2
j_gene: TRBJ2-3
abundance: NA
v_gene: TRBV5-4